This TCR beta chain was sequenced for a study of neurological immune-mediated disorders. This clonotype was found many times. Antigen unknown. The cDNA was generated through 5'RACE incorporating 10-nucleotide random UMIs. TCRdb independently ran MiXCR on the 5' RACE reads; one entry per CDR3 protein. The sample carries 70,000 to 90,000 distinct CDR3 sequences, around 4.6% recorded once. This CDR3 has 15 amino acids. With 7 bases removed from V and 3 bases from J, the gap between germline ends came to 16 bases. Germline V gene sequence: CDR1 SNHLY, CDR2 FYNNEI. Whole-study results and caveats: The greatest TCR clonal expansion appeared in HTLV-1-associated myelopathy and the smallest, falling below healthy controls, in multiple sclerosis. The absence of any CDR3 amino acid sequence shared by expanded clones across subjects suggests that repertoires were private in all groups.

The clonotype was recovered from a woman aged 30 to 39 with multiple sclerosis. The chain carries TRBV2 and TRBJ1-5; D possibly corresponds to TRBD1 (5 bases). Sample: PBMCs. CDR3 coding DNA: TGTGCCAGCAATGGCAGGGTATCGCTCAATCAGCCCCAGCATTTT. Protein product: CASNGRVSLNQPQHF. The whole variable domain, filled in from reference TRBV2 and TRBJ1-5, reads EPEVTQTPSHQVTQMGQEVILRCVPISNHLYFYWYRQILGQKVEFLVSFYNNEISEKSEIFDDQFSVERPDGSNFTLKIRSTKLEDSAMYFCASNGRVSLNQPQHFGDGTRLSIL.